These 18 T cell receptor beta chains came from one sample sequenced in a study of blood T cell repertoires in COVID-19. Sequencing used immunoSEQ multiplex PCR; TCRdb keeps in-frame clones, though not all of them. The repertoire has roughly 250,000 clones, approximately 90% of them found once; the top ten carry around 6%. The sequenced material came from PBMCs or T cells enriched from blood (not recorded which). The receptors were sampled from a woman aged 25 to 39 with acute COVID-19.

V and J are TRBV28 and TRBJ2-1; weak D call: TRBD1 (6 bases). Trimming pared 2 bases from V and 6 bases from J, leaving 11 bases between. The CDR3 sequence is 14 residues long. Germline V gives CDR1 MDHEN, CDR2 SYDVKM. The CDR3 sequence is CASSLQGYRNEQFF. CDR3 sequence (DNA): TGTGCCAGCAGTTTACAGGGGTATCGCAATGAGCAGTTCTTC. Together with reference TRBV28 and TRBJ2-1, the CDR3 gives the full variable domain: DVKVTQSSRYLVKRTGEKVFLECVQDMDHENMFWYRQDPGLGLRLIYFSYDVKMKEKGDIPEGYSVSREKKERFSLILESASTNQTSMYLCASSLQGYRNEQFFGPGTRLTVL.

The chain has TRBV9 and TRBJ2-2; 10 bases line up with TRBD2. Losses at the gene ends were 0 bases for V and 6 bases for J; bases not matched to a gene: 8. This CDR3 spans 17 amino acids. Germline V gene data show CDR1 as SGDLS and CDR2 as YYNGEE. The CDR3 region has the DNA TGTGCCAGCAGCGTAGCTTTAACTAGCGGGGTCCCCGGGGAGCTGTTTTTT. It yields the protein CASSVALTSGVPGELFF.

V is TRBV19 and J is TRBJ1-2, with a tentative D call TRBD1 (6 bases). V shed 9 bases and J shed 1 base, with 15 bases lying between them. The germline V gene has CDR1 LNHDA and CDR2 SQIVND (reference sequence). This CDR3 spans 14 amino acids. Here the CDR3 DNA reads TGTGCCAGCGGGCGGGGGCAGGGTAACTATGGCTACACCTTC. Its protein is CASGRGQGNYGYTF.

The chain carries TRBV30 and TRBJ1-1; possible D gene TRBD1, 5 bases. V dropped 1 base and J dropped 13 bases, with 16 bases sitting between them. The CDR3 is 12 amino acids. Germline loops: CDR1 GTSNPN, CDR2 SVGIG (reference sequence). The DNA of the CDR3 is TGTGCCTGGAGTGCGTTGGGGCGAAATGTTTTCTTT. This gives the protein CAWSALGRNVFF.

The chain employs TRBV27 and TRBJ1-4; D might be TRBD1 (5 bases). Germline loops: CDR1 MNHEY, CDR2 SMNVEV (reference sequence). This CDR3 comprises 12 residues. Trimming removed 6 bases from V and 8 bases from J, with 10 bases in between. DNA for the CDR3: TGTGCCAGCAGGAAGGGGTTGGAAAAACTGTTTTTT. Translating gives CASRKGLEKLFF. Complete variable domain (other parts from reference TRBV27 and TRBJ1-4): EAQVTQNPRYLITVTGKKLTVTCSQNMNHEYMSWYRQDPGLGLRQIYYSMNVEVTDKGDVPEGYKVSRKEKRNFPLILESPSPNQTSLYFCASRKGLEKLFFGSGTQLSVL.

The chain links TRBV18 to TRBJ2-1; D might be TRBD2 (6 bases). Per the germline V gene, CDR1 is KGHSH and CDR2 is LQKENI. The germline V and J ends were trimmed by 2 bases and 1 base, with 15 bases remaining between them. The CDR3 runs to 17 residues. The CDR3 spells CASSPGFWGDSYNEQFF. The CDR3 DNA is TGTGCCAGCTCACCAGGGTTTTGGGGGGATTCCTACAATGAGCAGTTCTTC.

The V gene is TRBV29-1, the J gene TRBJ2-5, with TRBD2 matching over 10 bases. The CDR3 runs 14 residues. J lost 5 bases, V lost 4 bases, and 7 bases had no gene match. The germline CDR1 and CDR2 sequences are SQVTM and ANQGSEA. CDR3 loop: CSVVLAGGGETQYF. The CDR3 DNA is TGCAGCGTTGTGTTAGCGGGGGGAGGGGAGACCCAGTACTTC.

The V gene is TRBV13, the J gene TRBJ2-7; 11 bases are a match to TRBD1. Germline assignment: CDR1 PRHDT and CDR2 FYEKMQ (reference sequence). The trim removed 4 bases at V and 4 bases at J, leaving 6 bases unmatched. CDR3 size: 15 residues. CDR3 protein: CASSSPGQGEYEQYF. In nucleotides, the CDR3 is TGTGCCAGCAGCTCCCCGGGACAGGGGGAATACGAGCAGTACTTC. The variable domain in full, completed from reference TRBV13 and TRBJ2-7, reads AAGVIQSPRHLIKEKRETATLKCYPIPRHDTVYWYQQGPGQDPQFLISFYEKMQSDKGSIPDRFSAQQFSDYHSELNMSSLELGDSALYFCASSSPGQGEYEQYFGPGTRLTVT.

The chain is built from TRBV15 and TRBJ1-4, with 7 bases that match TRBD1. The trim removed 2 bases at V and 7 bases at J, leaving 10 bases unmatched. This CDR3 is 16 amino acids long. Germline CDR1 LNHNV, CDR2 YYDKDF (reference sequence). For the CDR3, the DNA is TGTGCCACCAGCAGACAAGAGCAGGGGGGAATTGAAAAACTGTTTTTT. Translated: CATSRQEQGGIEKLFF.

The V call is TRBV11-2, the J call TRBJ2-3; TRBD2 matches 13 bases. Germline assignment: CDR1 SGHAT and CDR2 FQNNGV. The CDR3 loop spans 15 amino acids. Unmatched junction bases numbered 2, after V lost 5 bases and J lost 3 bases. DNA for the CDR3: TGTGCCAGCAGCGCGGGACTAGCGGGGACAGATACGCAGTATTTT. Translating gives CASSAGLAGTDTQYF.

V gene TRBV27 combines with J gene TRBJ2-7; D is perhaps TRBD2 (5 bases). CDR1 and CDR2 from the germline V gene are MNHEY and SMNVEV (reference sequence). The CDR3 is made up of 11 amino acids. V lost 10 bases and J lost 2, with 9 bases in between. CDR3 region: CATRRTYEQYF. CDR3 bases: TGTGCCACCCGGAGGACCTACGAGCAGTACTTC.

This clone was counted once. The chain has TRBV5-1 and TRBJ1-1; 7 nucleotides line up with TRBD1. The CDR3 extends over 12 amino acids. The ends lost 4 bases at V and 8 bases at J; junction bases unmatched: 5. Germline V gene data show CDR1 as SGHRS and CDR2 as YFSETQ. This CDR3 reads CASSTDRREAFF. For the CDR3, the DNA is TGCGCCAGCAGCACGGACAGGCGCGAAGCTTTCTTT.

The table lists this clone with a count of one. The chain recombines TRBV6-5 with TRBJ1-2; tentative D call: TRBD1 (6 bases). Germline values: CDR1 MNHEY, CDR2 SVGAGI. V was trimmed by 8 bases and J by 5 bases, leaving 15 bases between them. This CDR3 region has 13 residues. The CDR3 sequence: CASGQGRIYGYTF. The CDR3 region has the DNA TGTGCCAGCGGGCAGGGGCGAATTTATGGCTACACCTTC.

The CDR3 sequence is CASSGILAGGSYNEQFF. For the CDR3, the DNA is TGTGCCAGTAGTGGTATCCTAGCGGGGGGCTCCTACAATGAGCAGTTCTTC. This chain connects TRBV19 to TRBJ2-1; 11 nucleotides align to TRBD2. V trimming: 5 bases; J trimming: 0 bases; junction bases outside the gene matches: 6. The CDR3 has 17 amino acids. Germline CDR1 is LNHDA and CDR2 is SQIVND (reference sequence).

The chain joins TRBV29-1 to TRBJ2-3; TRBD2 aligns across 12 bases. Germline V gives CDR1 SQVTM, CDR2 ANQGSEA. Trimming cost V 7 bases and J 5 bases; bases outside gene matches: 7. The CDR3 sequence is 14 residues long. The CDR3 reads CSARLAGALDTQYF. The CDR3 DNA follows: TGCAGCGCAAGACTAGCGGGAGCTCTAGATACGCAGTATTTT.

V usage is TRBV5-5 and J usage is TRBJ2-1; 11 positions match TRBD2. V was pared by 3 bases and J by 4 bases, with 9 bases of the junction left unmatched. Germline V CDR1 and CDR2: SGHKS, YYEKEE (reference sequence). The CDR3 spans 17 residues. CDR3 coding DNA: TGTGCCAGCAGCTCCCACCGCCTAGCGGGAGGTTACAATGAGCAGTTCTTC. Residues: CASSSHRLAGGYNEQFF.

The CDR3 loop reads CASSLTGVYNEQFF. The CDR3 DNA is TGTGCCAGCAGCCTGACAGGGGTATACAATGAGCAGTTCTTC. The gene calls are TRBV5-5 and TRBJ2-1; 8 bases agree with TRBD1. CDR1 SGHKS and CDR2 YYEKEE come from the germline V gene (reference sequence). V shed 4 bases, J shed 4 bases, and the junction held 4 bases outside the gene matches. This CDR3 spans 14 amino acids.

The chain carries TRBV30 and TRBJ1-2; 7 bases are a match to TRBD1. The CDR3 is 18 residues long. The V gene's germline CDR1 is GTSNPN and CDR2 SVGIG (reference sequence). J lost 5 bases, V lost 3 bases, and 21 bases had no gene match. The CDR3 coding sequence is TGTGCCTGGAGGGACCCGAGACAGGGTAAAGGGAGAGGATATGGCTACACCTTC. Translating it yields CAWRDPRQGKGRGYGYTF.